These T cell receptor beta chains were read from a single sample in a study of T cell responses to AZD1222 COVID-19 vaccine. Clones were sequenced by immunoSEQ multiplex PCR, and TCRdb holds only the in-frame ones, with some missing. The sample comprises about 72,000 clones, nearly 90% of which are singletons, and approximately 30% rests with the top ten. The material was peripheral blood, obtained 28 days after the second AZD1222 dose. The source is an adult who received the AZD1222 COVID-19 vaccine. Each CDR3 is given with its conserved first and last residue. Fields, in order: V gene, J gene, CDR3 length, CDR3 protein.

V gene: TRBV5-1; J gene: TRBJ2-1; CDR3 length: 16; CDR3 protein: CASSLVGQGAANEQFF
V gene: TRBV19; J gene: TRBJ1-1; CDR3 length: 15; CDR3 protein: CASSQRTGGYTEAFF
V gene: TRBV6-6; J gene: TRBJ1-2; CDR3 length: 14; CDR3 protein: CASTGQAPRFGYTF
V gene: TRBV5-1; J gene: TRBJ1-3; CDR3 length: 14; CDR3 protein: CASSPTASGNTIYF
V gene: TRBV3-1/TRBV3-2; J gene: TRBJ1-2; CDR3 length: 15; CDR3 protein: CASSQDGTANYGYTF
V gene: TRBV6-5; J gene: TRBJ2-1; CDR3 length: 10; CDR3 protein: CASGEGGQFF
V gene: TRBV27; J gene: TRBJ2-1; CDR3 length: 14; CDR3 protein: CASSLSGSKGEQFF
V gene: TRBV9; J gene: TRBJ2-7; CDR3 length: 15; CDR3 protein: CASSPLAESSYEQYF
V gene: TRBV6-5; J gene: TRBJ1-1; CDR3 length: 11; CDR3 protein: CASSPYTEAFF
V gene: TRBV28; J gene: TRBJ1-1; CDR3 length: 12; CDR3 protein: CASSSFTGTAFF
V gene: TRBV7-3; J gene: TRBJ1-2; CDR3 length: 13; CDR3 protein: CASSSGTDYGYTF
V gene: TRBV7-3; J gene: TRBJ2-7; CDR3 length: 15; CDR3 protein: CASSTGGSGNYEQYF
V gene: TRBV11-2; J gene: TRBJ2-7; CDR3 length: 15; CDR3 protein: CASSLAPTRVYEQYF
V gene: TRBV10-2; J gene: TRBJ2-7; CDR3 length: 11; CDR3 protein: CASRARYEQYF